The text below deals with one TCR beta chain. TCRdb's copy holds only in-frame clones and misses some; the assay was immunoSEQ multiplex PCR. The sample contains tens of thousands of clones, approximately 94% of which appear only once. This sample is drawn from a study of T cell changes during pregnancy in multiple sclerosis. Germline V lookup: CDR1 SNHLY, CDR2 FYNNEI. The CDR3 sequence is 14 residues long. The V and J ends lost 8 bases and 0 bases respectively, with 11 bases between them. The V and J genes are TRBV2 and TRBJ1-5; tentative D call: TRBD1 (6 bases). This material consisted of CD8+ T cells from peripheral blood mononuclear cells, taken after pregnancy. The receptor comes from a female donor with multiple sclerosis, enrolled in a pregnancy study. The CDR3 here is CASHETGSNQPQHF. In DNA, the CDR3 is TGTGCCAGCCATGAGACAGGTAGCAATCAGCCCCAGCATTTT. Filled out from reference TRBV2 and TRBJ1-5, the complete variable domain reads EPEVTQTPSHQVTQMGQEVILRCVPISNHLYFYWYRQILGQKVEFLVSFYNNEISEKSEIFDDQFSVERPDGSNFTLKIRSTKLEDSAMYFCASHETGSNQPQHFGDGTRLSIL.